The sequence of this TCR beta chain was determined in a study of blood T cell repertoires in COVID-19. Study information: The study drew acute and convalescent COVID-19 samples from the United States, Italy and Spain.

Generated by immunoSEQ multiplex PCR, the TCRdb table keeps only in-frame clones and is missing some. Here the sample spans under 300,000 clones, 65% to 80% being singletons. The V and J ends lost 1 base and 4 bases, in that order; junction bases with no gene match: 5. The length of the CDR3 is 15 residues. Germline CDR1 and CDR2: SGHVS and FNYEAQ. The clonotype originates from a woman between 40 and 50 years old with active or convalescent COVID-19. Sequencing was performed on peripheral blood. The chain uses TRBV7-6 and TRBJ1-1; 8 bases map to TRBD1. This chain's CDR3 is CASSLGTGTTTEAFF. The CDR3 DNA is TGTGCCAGCAGCTTAGGGACAGGGACAACCACTGAAGCTTTCTTT.